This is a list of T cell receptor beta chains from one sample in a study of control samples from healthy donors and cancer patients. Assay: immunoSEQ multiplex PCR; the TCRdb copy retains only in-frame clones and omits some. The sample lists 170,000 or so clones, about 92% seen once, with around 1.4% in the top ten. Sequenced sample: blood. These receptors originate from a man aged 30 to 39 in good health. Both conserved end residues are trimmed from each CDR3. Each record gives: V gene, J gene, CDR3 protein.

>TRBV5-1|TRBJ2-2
ASSLELAGAPGELF
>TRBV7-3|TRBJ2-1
ASSWAAFEQF
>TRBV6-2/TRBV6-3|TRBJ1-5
ASSYTGGNQPQH
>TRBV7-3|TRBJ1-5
ASRWDNWRNQPQH
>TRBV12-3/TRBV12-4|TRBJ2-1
ASSFFGGREQF
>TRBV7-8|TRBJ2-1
ASSRLTLGTGYNEQF
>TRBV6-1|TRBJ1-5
ASSEYTVINQPQH
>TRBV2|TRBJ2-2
AITGVRDTGELF
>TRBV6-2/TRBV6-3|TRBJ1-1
ASSYLGSVNTEAF
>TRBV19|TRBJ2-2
ASTDGGQNTGELF
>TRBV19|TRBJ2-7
ASSIGTGDEQY
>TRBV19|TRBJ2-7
ASSITGNSYEQY
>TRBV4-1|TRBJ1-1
ASSQGASVNTEAF
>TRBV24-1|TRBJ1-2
ATSDFPGSGGYT
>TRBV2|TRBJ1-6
ACTPEVSSYNSPLH
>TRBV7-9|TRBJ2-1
ASSLAGAHEQF
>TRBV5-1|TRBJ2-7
ASSLGVSYEQY
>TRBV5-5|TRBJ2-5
ASSLGGGAQETQY
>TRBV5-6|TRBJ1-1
ASSLGGFGTEAF
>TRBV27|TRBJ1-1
ASSLKTDTEAF
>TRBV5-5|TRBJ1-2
ASSYATSGYT
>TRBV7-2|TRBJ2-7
ASSRQGANEQY
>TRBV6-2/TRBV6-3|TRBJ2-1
ASSYSNNEQF
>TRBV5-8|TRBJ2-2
ASSFGPNNGELF
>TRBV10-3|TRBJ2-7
ATRTGGYEQY
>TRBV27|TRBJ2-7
ASSLAGVSYEQY